Listed below are T cell receptor beta chains from one sample, sequenced in a study of blood T cell repertoires in COVID-19. Libraries were prepared by immunoSEQ multiplex PCR; TCRdb keeps only in-frame clonotypes and omits some of them. The sample has about 17,000 clones; roughly 90% are singletons. Material: peripheral blood. These receptors were taken from a man aged 45-65 years with active COVID-19. Each CDR3 is given with its conserved first and last residue. A D gene is named only where the DNA matches it firmly. Size is stated for part of the rows, as once, few or many counts, or as a class when the clone is expanded.

d_call clone_size j_call v_call cdr3_nt cdr3_aa
TRBD1 . TRBJ1-5 TRBV6-2/TRBV6-3 TGTGCCAGCAGTTACTATACAGGGGGCCGCAATCAGCCCCAGCATTTT CASSYYTGGRNQPQHF
. . TRBJ2-2 TRBV7-3 TGTGCCAGCAGCTTTGAGAGGGCCGGGGAGCTGTTTTTT CASSFERAGELFF
. once TRBJ2-7 TRBV4-3 TGCGCCAGCAGCCAAGATTTGGGGCCCCTGCAGCAGTACTTC CASSQDLGPLQQYF
TRBD2 . TRBJ2-2 TRBV5-1 TGCGCCAGCAGCGTACTAGCGGGAGATGACGGGGAGCTGTTTTTT CASSVLAGDDGELFF
TRBD2 . TRBJ2-1 TRBV6-6 TGTGCCAGCAGACTAGCGGGAGGCTGGGTCGAGCAGTTCTTC CASRLAGGWVEQFF
TRBD2 . TRBJ2-1 TRBV7-3 TGTGCCAGCAGCCCCCAGCGGGGACCTGAGCAGTTCTTC CASSPQRGPEQFF
. . TRBJ2-7 TRBV7-8 TGTGCCAGCAGCTTAGTGTCAGGGGCCGGGCGATTCTACGAGCAGTACTTC CASSLVSGAGRFYEQYF
. once TRBJ2-3 TRBV7-9 TGTGCCAGCAGCTTACCGACAGGCCAGACAGATACGCAGTATTTT CASSLPTGQTDTQYF
. . TRBJ2-1 TRBV7-6 TGTGCCAGCAGCCCCGAGGCGGGGTCCTACAATGAGCAGTTCTTC CASSPEAGSYNEQFF
. . TRBJ1-2 TRBV20-1 TGCAGTGCTACCCCGGGACTTATGTATCTTTTC CSATPGLMYLF
. . TRBJ2-1 TRBV5-1 TGCGCCAGCAGCCCAGGTGGGACAACGGGCGGGAATGAGCAGTTCTTC CASSPGGTTGGNEQFF
TRBD2 . TRBJ2-3 TRBV28 TGTGCCAGCAGTCCGACTAGCTGGTCCACAGATACGCAGTATTTT CASSPTSWSTDTQYF
. . TRBJ2-2 TRBV27 TGTGCCAGCAGTTTGGGGCGGCGCACCGGGGAGCTGTTTTTT CASSLGRRTGELFF
. . TRBJ1-6 TRBV9 TGTGCCAGCAGCGTAACAGGAACTAATTCACCCCTCCACTTT CASSVTGTNSPLHF
. . TRBJ1-1 TRBV7-3 TGTGCCAGCAGCTCTCGACCGGGGTCGGGGACTGAAGCTTTCTTT CASSSRPGSGTEAFF
TRBD2 . TRBJ2-7 TRBV5-1 TGCGCCAGCAGCTTGGGGCTAGCGGGAGGGGTCGAGCAGTACTTC CASSLGLAGGVEQYF
. . TRBJ1-1 TRBV14 TGTGCCAGCAGCCAACAAACAGTGAACACTGAAGCTTTCTTT CASSQQTVNTEAFF
. . TRBJ2-7 TRBV30 TGTGCCTGGACTCGACAGGCCTCCTACGAGCAGTACTTC CAWTRQASYEQYF
TRBD1 . TRBJ1-6 TRBV19 TGTGCCAGTAGTGTCGGGACAGGAGGATCACCCCTCCACTTT CASSVGTGGSPLHF
TRBD1 . TRBJ2-3 TRBV15 TGTGCCACCAGCACAGAACCGGGACAGGGGGCAGATACGCAGTATTTT CATSTEPGQGADTQYF
. . TRBJ2-7 TRBV25-1 TGTGCCAGCAGTGAATCAGGGGTACGGCAGTACTTC CASSESGVRQYF
. . TRBJ1-1 TRBV28 TGTGCCAGCAGAGCCTCGTGGGGGCCCAAATTAAATATGAACACTGAAGCTTTCTTT CASRASWGPKLNMNTEAFF
. once TRBJ2-2 TRBV19 TGTGCCAGTAGTGCGGCCTGGGTGGGCACCGGGGAGCTGTTTTTT CASSAAWVGTGELFF
TRBD2 once TRBJ2-1 TRBV7-8 TGTGCCAGCCAAGGGCGGGAGGGCCTCAATGAGCAGTTCTTC CASQGREGLNEQFF
. . TRBJ2-1 TRBV5-4 TGTGCCAGCAGCTTGGAGAGTAGTTCAAAGGAGCAGTTCTTC CASSLESSSKEQFF
TRBD2 . TRBJ2-1 TRBV28 TGTGCCAGCCTCGGTACTAGCGGGAAGGCTGAGCAGTTCTTC CASLGTSGKAEQFF
. . TRBJ1-2 TRBV4-2 TGTGCCAGCAGCCAAGATATACGGGGTATCGACTATGGCTACACCTTC CASSQDIRGIDYGYTF
. . TRBJ2-7 TRBV29-1 TGCAGCACTCAGGGGAGAGGGCCATCCTACGAGCAGTACTTC CSTQGRGPSYEQYF
TRBD2 . TRBJ2-3 TRBV6-2/TRBV6-3 TGTGCCAGCAGTTCCGAGACTAGCGGGGACGTTACAGATACGCAGTATTTT CASSSETSGDVTDTQYF
. once TRBJ2-5 TRBV7-8 TGTGCCAGCAGCACAAATGGGCCAGTTCGGGAGACCCAGTACTTC CASSTNGPVRETQYF
. . TRBJ1-2 TRBV28 TGTGCCAGCAGTTTGGTTTCTCAGGGTATGGGTGTGGGTGGCTACACCTTC CASSLVSQGMGVGGYTF
TRBD1 . TRBJ1-1 TRBV5-8 TGTGCCAGCAGCCCGAAGGGGGCTCTGGCTTTCTTT CASSPKGALAFF
TRBD2 once TRBJ2-7 TRBV28 TGTGCCAGCAGTTTATATGGGGGAGGGCCTGACGAGCAGTACTTC CASSLYGGGPDEQYF
. . TRBJ2-5 TRBV5-4 TGTGCCAGCAGCCCGGTGGGAGGCCAAGAGACCCAGTACTTC CASSPVGGQETQYF
. . TRBJ1-2 TRBV18 TGTGCCAGCTCACCAATGGACAGAGGCTACACCTTC CASSPMDRGYTF
TRBD2 . TRBJ2-3 TRBV5-4 TGTGCCAGCAGCTTGCTAGCGGGAGGGAGGGCAGATACGCAGTATTTT CASSLLAGGRADTQYF